The 12 T cell receptor beta chains below all came from one sample that was sequenced in a study of blood T cells in healthy people across ages. Then a second PCR, running roughly 7 to 11 cycles, was carried out with a sample-barcoded 5' primer and a J-beta primer mix. TCRdb ran MiXCR on the 5' RACE reads and lists one entry per CDR3 protein. This sample carries 1,500,000 or so distinct CDR3 sequences, about 45% of them seen once, and the ten largest clones take about 3.8%. The sample comprised blood. These receptors were collected from a woman between 18 and 30 years old in good health.

This chain uses TRBV2 with TRBJ1-5; D is undetermined. The CDR3 covers 13 residues. Trimming cost V 7 bases and J 7 bases, with 14 bases left between them. Germline V lookup: CDR1 SNHLY, CDR2 FYNNEI. Written as DNA, the CDR3 is TGTGCCAGCATAGAGGAGTCTGGGCAGCCCCAGCATTTT. It translates to CASIEESGQPQHF.

This rearrangement joins TRBV2 to TRBJ2-2; D possibly corresponds to TRBD1 (5 bases). The germline V gene encodes CDR1 SNHLY and CDR2 FYNNEI. The CDR3 length is 13 residues. Trimming shortened V by 8 bases and J by 5 bases, and 12 bases separated the two germline ends. CDR3 sequence (DNA): TGTGCCAGCCAAATAGGGGAAACCGGGGAGCTGTTTTTT. Protein sequence: CASQIGETGELFF.

V usage is TRBV25-1 and J usage is TRBJ2-7; unclear D gene. Looked up from germline, CDR1 is MGHDK and CDR2 is SYGVNS. The CDR3 extends over 12 amino acids. V was cut by 4 bases and J by 5 bases, with 9 bases left in between. The CDR3 coding sequence is TGTGCCAGCAGTGGGCTGTACCACGAGCAGTACTTC. Protein: CASSGLYHEQYF.

This clonotype occurred a few times. J is TRBJ2-1 and V is TRBV7-3; D call uncertain. Germline CDR1 and CDR2: SGHTA and FQGTGA. The CDR3 loop spans 13 amino acids. With 4 bases removed from V and 8 bases from J, the gap between germline ends came to 12 bases. The CDR3 DNA reads as TGTGCCAGCAGCTCGCAAAGGTCCGATGAGCAGTTCTTC. Protein sequence: CASSSQRSDEQFF.

This clonotype has only a few counts. The chain is built from TRBV6-2 or TRBV6-3 and TRBJ2-3, with 7 bases identical to TRBD2. CDR3 length: 13 residues. The trim removed 11 bases at V and 2 bases at J, leaving 7 bases unmatched. Germline V CDR1 and CDR2: MNHEY, SVGEGT. In DNA form, the CDR3 reads TGTGCCCCGGCCGGGAGGCACACAGATACGCAGTATTTT. Encoded protein: CAPAGRHTDTQYF.

For this clonotype: A read error may be the cause here, since a much bigger clone is one base away. The chain uses TRBV6-2 or TRBV6-3 and TRBJ2-1, with D uncertain. The J call could be wrong; TRBJ2-7 is a better fit for the DNA end. CDR3 length equals 16 residues. CDR1 is MNHEY and CDR2 is SVGEGT in the germline V gene. CDR3 in amino acids: CASSPDLLLTYNEQYF. In DNA, the CDR3 is TGTGCCAGCAGCCCCGACCTCCTACTTACCTACAATGAGCAGTACTTC.

The V gene is TRBV27, the J gene TRBJ1-1; no clear D. Germline V gene sequence: CDR1 MNHEY, CDR2 SMNVEV (reference sequence). The CDR3 runs 14 residues. Trimming removed 1 base from V and 1 base from J, with 7 bases in between. CDR3 in DNA: TGTGCCAGCAGTTTATGGGCCCGGAACACTGAAGCTTTCTTT. It codes for CASSLWARNTEAFF.

The chain has TRBV27 and TRBJ2-5, with D possibly called TRBD1 or TRBD2 (5 bases each). Trimming removed 6 bases from V and 3 bases from J, with 17 bases in between. Germline V lookup: CDR1 MNHEY, CDR2 SMNVEV (reference sequence). The CDR3 runs to 15 residues. CDR3 sequence reads: CASSLIWDGKETQYF. DNA for the CDR3: TGTGCCAGCAGCCTCATCTGGGACGGAAAAGAGACCCAGTACTTC.

This rearrangement joins TRBV29-1 to TRBJ2-7; D call uncertain. V was pared by 7 bases and J by 1 base, with 17 bases between. Germline V gene sequence: CDR1 SQVTM, CDR2 ANQGSEA. The CDR3 extends over 14 amino acids. CDR3 residues: CSETPAPRSYEQYF. The CDR3 DNA follows: TGCAGCGAAACCCCAGCTCCTCGGTCCTACGAGCAGTACTTC.

The V gene is TRBV7-2, the J gene TRBJ2-1, with unresolved D. Germline assignment: CDR1 SGHTA and CDR2 FQGNSA. This CDR3 has 14 residues. V gave up 2 bases and J gave up 6 bases, with 11 bases separating them. CDR3 in DNA: TGTGCCAGCAGCTTAATCGGACCTCCCAATGAGCAGTTCTTC. Translating it yields CASSLIGPPNEQFF.

This clonotype was counted once. J is TRBJ2-4 and V is TRBV27; D is unresolved. The end of the DNA is better explained by TRBJ2-7, so the J call may be wrong. Germline assignment: CDR1 MNHEY and CDR2 SMNVEV (reference sequence). This CDR3 contains 14 residues. The CDR3 DNA is TGTGCCAGCAGTCGGACGTCGAGTCCGTACGAGCAGTACTTC. As protein: CASSRTSSPYEQYF.

The V gene is TRBV30, the J gene TRBJ2-7, with a weak D call TRBD2 (5 bases). V was pared by 0 bases and J by 4 bases, with 7 bases between. The CDR3 totals 12 residues. CDR1 is GTSNPN, CDR2 SVGIG, per germline (reference sequence). CDR3 in DNA: TGTGCCTGGAGTGTCCTAGCTTACGAGCAGTACTTC. Its protein product is CAWSVLAYEQYF. Complete variable domain (other parts from reference TRBV30 and TRBJ2-7): SQTIHQWPATLVQPVGSPLSLECTVEGTSNPNLYWYRQAAGRGLQLLFYSVGIGQISSEVPQNLSASRPQDRQFILSSKKLLLSDSGFYLCAWSVLAYEQYFGPGTRLTVT.